The source of this T cell receptor (beta chain) is a study of blood T cell repertoires in COVID-19. About the research overall: Spain, Italy and the United States supplied samples that represented acute and convalescent COVID-19. Sources were T cells, B-cell-depleted T cells, or PBMCs; the material itself was cDNA or gDNA.

This clone was detected only a few times. Germline assignment: CDR1 GTSNPN and CDR2 SVGIG (reference sequence). V lost 3 bases and J 4 bases, leaving 6 bases between the germline ends. CDR3 size: 11 residues. Source study methods: Reference gene primer amplification gave nucleated cell count estimates. Only in-frame clones appear in the TCRdb table, and some are missing; sequencing was by immunoSEQ multiplex PCR. That table supplies the V and J calls and clone size; D and trimming were determined from the DNA. The repertoire holds a few hundred thousand clones, with 88% as singletons. This receptor was taken from a young man with active or convalescent COVID-19. Source material: peripheral blood. The chain is built from TRBV30 and TRBJ1-1, with D unresolved. The CDR3 loop is CAWSQFTEAFF. The CDR3 nucleotides read TGTGCCTGGAGCCAGTTCACTGAAGCTTTCTTT.